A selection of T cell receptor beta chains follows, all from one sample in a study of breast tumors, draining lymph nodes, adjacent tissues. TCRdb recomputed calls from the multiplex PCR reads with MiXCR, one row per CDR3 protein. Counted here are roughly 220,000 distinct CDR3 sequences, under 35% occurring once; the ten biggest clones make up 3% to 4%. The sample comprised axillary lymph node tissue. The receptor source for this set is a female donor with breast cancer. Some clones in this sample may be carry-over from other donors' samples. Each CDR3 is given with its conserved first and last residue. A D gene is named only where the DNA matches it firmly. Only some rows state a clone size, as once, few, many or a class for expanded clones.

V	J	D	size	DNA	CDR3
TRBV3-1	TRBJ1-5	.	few	TGTGCCAGCAGCCAAGGACCTGGCGGACCCCAGCATTTT	CASSQGPGGPQHF
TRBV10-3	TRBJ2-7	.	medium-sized	TGTGCCATCAGTCAGGAGCGCTCCTACGAGCAGTACTTC	CAISQERSYEQYF
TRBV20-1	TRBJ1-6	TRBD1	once	TGCAGTGCTAGACCCAACGATAACCGACAGGGGAGTAATTCACCCCTCCACTTT	CSARPNDNRQGSNSPLHF
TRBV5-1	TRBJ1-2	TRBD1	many	TGCGCCAGCAGCGACGGGACAGTTTATGGCTACACCTTC	CASSDGTVYGYTF
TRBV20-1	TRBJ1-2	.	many	TGCAGTGCTATCGTTATGCAAGCGGATCAGGGGCAGGCAGACGGCTACACCTTC	CSAIVMQADQGQADGYTF
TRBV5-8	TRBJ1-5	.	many	TGTGCCAGCAGCTCTTTGGGATCCAATCAGCCCCAGCATTTT	CASSSLGSNQPQHF
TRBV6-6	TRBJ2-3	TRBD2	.	TGTGCCAGCAGTCCTCGGACTAGCGGGAGGGAAGTAGACACAGATACGCAGTATTTT	CASSPRTSGREVDTDTQYF
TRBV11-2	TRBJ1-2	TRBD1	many	TGTGCCAGCAGCTCCCACGAGAGAGGGGGCAACTATGGCTACACCTTC	CASSSHERGGNYGYTF
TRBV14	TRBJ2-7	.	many	TGTGCCAGCAGCCTCCTCGGGGCTGCTCCCCCCTACGAGCAGTACTTC	CASSLLGAAPPYEQYF
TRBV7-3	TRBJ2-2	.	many	TGTGCCAGCAGCTTAACGGATCGGGCGGAGGGCACCGGGGAGCTGTTTTTT	CASSLTDRAEGTGELFF
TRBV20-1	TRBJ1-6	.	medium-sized	TGCAGTGCTAGCCTAAAAACAGGGTCGGATTCACCCCTCCACTTT	CSASLKTGSDSPLHF
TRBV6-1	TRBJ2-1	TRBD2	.	TGTGCCAGCAGGCGAGGGCTAGCGGGAGGGAGAACCTACAATGAGCAGTTCTTC	CASRRGLAGGRTYNEQFF
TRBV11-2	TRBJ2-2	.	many	TGTGCCAGCAGCTTAATCTCGAACACCGGGGAGCTGTTTTTT	CASSLISNTGELFF
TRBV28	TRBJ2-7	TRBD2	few	TGTGCCAGCAGTTTAAAGCGGGATAGCGAGCAGTACTTC	CASSLKRDSEQYF
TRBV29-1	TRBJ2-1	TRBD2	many	TGCAGCGTTGAGAGACTAGCGACGGTGGACAATGAGCAGTTCTTC	CSVERLATVDNEQFF
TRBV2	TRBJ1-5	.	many	TGTGCCAGCAGTGTTGATGGAAATCAGCCCCAGCATTTT	CASSVDGNQPQHF
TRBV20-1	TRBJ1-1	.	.	TGCAGTGCTGGAGAATGGGACACTGAAGCTTTCTTT	CSAGEWDTEAFF
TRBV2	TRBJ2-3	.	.	TGTGCCAGCAACGGGACCGACACAGATACGCAGTATTTT	CASNGTDTDTQYF
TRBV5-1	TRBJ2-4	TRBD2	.	TGCGCCAGCAGCATCGGGACTAGCGGGAGCTCCAAAAACATTCAGTACTTC	CASSIGTSGSSKNIQYF
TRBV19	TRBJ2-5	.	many	TGTGCCAGTAGTATTGGAGGGATGGGAGAGACCCAGTACTTC	CASSIGGMGETQYF
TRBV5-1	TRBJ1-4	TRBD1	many	TGCGCCAGCAGCGAGGGTCAGGGGGCGCCGGGAAAACTGTTTTTT	CASSEGQGAPGKLFF
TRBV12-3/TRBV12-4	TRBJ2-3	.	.	TGTGCCAGCAGCCCCGGGGCCTCAGATACGCAGTATTTT	CASSPGASDTQYF
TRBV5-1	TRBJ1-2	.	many	TGCGCCAGCAGCTTGGTATCAGGGAACTATGGCTACACCTTC	CASSLVSGNYGYTF
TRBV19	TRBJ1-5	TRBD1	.	TGTGCCAGTAGTACCGGGACAGGGGGAAATGAGCAGCCCCAGCATTTT	CASSTGTGGNEQPQHF
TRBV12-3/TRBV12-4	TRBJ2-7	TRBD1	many	TGTGCCAGCAGTCTTAGACAGGGAAGCTCCTACGAGCAGTACTTC	CASSLRQGSSYEQYF
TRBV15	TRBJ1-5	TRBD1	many	TGTGCCACCAGCAGAGTGCCGGGACAGGGCCTGAATCAGCCCCAGCATTTT	CATSRVPGQGLNQPQHF
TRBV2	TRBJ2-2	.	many	TGTGCCAGCAGCCGTCGTTGGCGGGAGAACACCGGGGAGCTGTTTTTT	CASSRRWRENTGELFF
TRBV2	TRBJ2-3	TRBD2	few	TGTGCCAGCAGGGGGACTAGCGGGGGCGATACGCAGTATTTT	CASRGTSGGDTQYF
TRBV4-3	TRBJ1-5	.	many	TGCGCCAGCAGCCAAGTTAGGTCTTACAATCAGCCCCAGCATTTT	CASSQVRSYNQPQHF
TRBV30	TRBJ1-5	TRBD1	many	TGTGCCTGGAGCGTAGGACAGGGAGGGTATCAGCCCCAGCATTTT	CAWSVGQGGYQPQHF
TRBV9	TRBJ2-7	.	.	TGTGCCAGCAGCGTAGGACGGACCCTCCTATACTACGAGCAGTACTTC	CASSVGRTLLYYEQYF
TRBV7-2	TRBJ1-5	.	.	TGTGCCAGCAGCTTAGAAGGTCTTCAGCCCCAGCATTTT	CASSLEGLQPQHF
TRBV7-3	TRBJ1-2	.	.	TGTGCCATCCCCCGGATAGACAGTAACTATGGCTACACCTTC	CAIPRIDSNYGYTF
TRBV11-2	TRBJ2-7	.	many	TGTGCCAGCAGCTTAGATGGAGGGGGCTCCTACGAGCAGTACTTC	CASSLDGGGSYEQYF
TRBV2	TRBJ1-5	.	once	TGTGCCAGCGGGGGTAGGGGGAACAATCAGCCCCAGCATTTT	CASGGRGNNQPQHF
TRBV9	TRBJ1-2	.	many	TGTGCCAGCAGCGTAGTAGTGGGGTTCGGCTACACCTTC	CASSVVVGFGYTF
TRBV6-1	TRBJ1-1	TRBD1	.	TGTGCCAGCAGTCCGAGGACAGGGGGTAAGGGTGAAGCTTTCTTT	CASSPRTGGKGEAFF
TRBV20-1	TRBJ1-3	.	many	TGCAGTGCTAGAGTGTCAGGGAACTCTGGAAACACCATATATTTT	CSARVSGNSGNTIYF
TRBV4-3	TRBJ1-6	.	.	TGCGCCAGCAGTTGGAGGGAGGGTGATTCACCCCTCCACTTT	CASSWREGDSPLHF
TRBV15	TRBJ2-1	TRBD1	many	TGTGCCACCAGCAGAAAGGGGGCTCTCGGTGCGGGCTCCTACAATGAGCAGTTCTTC	CATSRKGALGAGSYNEQFF
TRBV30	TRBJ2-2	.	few	TGTGCCTGGAGCCGACTAGACACCGGGGAGCTGTTTTTT	CAWSRLDTGELFF
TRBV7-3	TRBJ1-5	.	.	TGTGCCAGCAGATACGACAATCAGCCCCAGCATTTT	CASRYDNQPQHF
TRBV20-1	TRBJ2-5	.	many	TGCAGTGCTAGAACAGAGACCCAGTACTTC	CSARTETQYF
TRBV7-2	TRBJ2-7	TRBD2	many	TGTGCCAGCAGCATAAGCGGGACGTCCTACGAGCAGTACTTC	CASSISGTSYEQYF
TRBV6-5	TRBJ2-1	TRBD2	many	TGTGCCAGCAGCTTAAGCGGGAGGGCCGCCAATGAGCAGTTCTTC	CASSLSGRAANEQFF
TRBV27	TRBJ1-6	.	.	TGTGCCAGCACCCCTCCCGGCAGTAATTCACCCCTCCACTTT	CASTPPGSNSPLHF
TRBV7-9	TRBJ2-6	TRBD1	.	TGTGCCAGCAGTTCAACAGGGGGGCGCGGGGCCAACGTCCTGACTTTC	CASSSTGGRGANVLTF
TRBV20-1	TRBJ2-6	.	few	TGCAGTGCCATGACGGGGGAGAGCGCTGGGGCCAACGTCCTGACTTTC	CSAMTGESAGANVLTF
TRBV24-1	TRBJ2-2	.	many	TGTGTCACCAGTGATTCGGCGAACACCGGGGAGCTGTTTTTT	CVTSDSANTGELFF
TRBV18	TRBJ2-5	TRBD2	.	TGTGCCGGCTCACGGACTAGCGGGAAAGAGACCCAGTACTTC	CAGSRTSGKETQYF
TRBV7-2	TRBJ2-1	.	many	TGTGCCAGCAGCCCCGGGACTTTACTCAATGAGCAGTTCTTC	CASSPGTLLNEQFF
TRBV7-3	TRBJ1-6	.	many	TGTGCCAGCAGCTTAACGCCAAACAGAGTTAATTCACCCCTCCACTTT	CASSLTPNRVNSPLHF